Presented here are 10 T cell receptor beta chains from one specimen sequenced in a study of blood T cells in healthy people across ages. A sample-barcoded 5' primer and a J-beta primer mix were used in a second PCR of roughly 7 to 12 cycles. From the 5' RACE reads, TCRdb called clonotypes with MiXCR, one entry per CDR3 protein. The table includes 1.5 million to 1.8 million distinct CDR3 sequences, under 55% detected once. The sequenced sample consisted of blood. The source of these receptors is a woman younger than 30 in good health.

Regarding this clonotype: A read error may produce the germline difference seen at one junction end. V usage is TRBV6-6 and J usage is TRBJ1-3, with D unclear. Germline lookup yields CDR1 MNHNY and CDR2 SVGAGI (reference sequence). The CDR3 loop spans 16 amino acids. The CDR3 bases are TGTGCCAGCAGTCTCTGGCAGCGGTCTCGGGGAAACATCATATATTTT. Its translation is CASSLWQRSRGNIIYF.

This clonotype showed up just a few times. V is TRBV20-1 and J is TRBJ2-2, with 9 bases aligning to TRBD2. Germline trimming cut 6 bases from V and 5 bases from J; bases unmatched to any gene: 10. The CDR3 is 15 residues long. Germline V gene data show CDR1 as DFQATT and CDR2 as SNEGSKA (reference sequence). The CDR3 region is CSATFASGETGELFF. For the CDR3, the DNA is TGCAGTGCCACCTTTGCTAGCGGGGAAACCGGGGAGCTGTTTTTT.

In its sample, this clonotype was seen many times. The chain recombines TRBV29-1 with TRBJ2-5; tentatively, D is TRBD2 (5 bases). This CDR3 is built from 12 residues. With 7 bases removed from V and 5 bases from J, the gap between germline ends came to 14 bases. Germline loops: CDR1 SQVTM, CDR2 ANQGSEA. CDR3 bases: TGCAGCGCCTTAAGGACGGGGGAGACCCAGTACTTC. It yields the protein CSALRTGETQYF. Combining the CDR3 with reference TRBV29-1 and TRBJ2-5 gives the whole variable domain SAVISQKPSRDICQRGTSLTIQCQVDSQVTMMFWYRQQPGQSLTLIATANQGSEATYESGFVIDKFPISRPNLTFSTLTVSNMSPEDSSIYLCSALRTGETQYFGPGTRLLVL.

V and J are TRBV4-1 and TRBJ1-5, with D uncertain. The V and J ends lost 1 base and 3 bases respectively, with 10 bases between them. This CDR3 is built from 15 residues. Germline V gene lookup returns CDR1 MGHRA and CDR2 YSYEKL. CDR3 DNA sequence: TGCGCCAGCAGCCAAGGTTGCAGCGACAATCAGCCCCAGCATTTT. Protein: CASSQGCSDNQPQHF.

V gene TRBV9 combines with J gene TRBJ2-7; D is ambiguous. Trimming pared 0 bases from V and 3 bases from J, leaving 16 bases between. Looked up from germline, CDR1 is SGDLS and CDR2 is YYNGEE. The CDR3 is made up of 16 amino acids. The CDR3 region is CASSVGSETSYYEQYF. The CDR3 region has the DNA TGTGCCAGCAGCGTAGGGTCTGAGACCTCCTACTACGAGCAGTACTTC.

The V and J genes are TRBV20-1 and TRBJ2-2, with unresolved D. Trimming shortened V by 6 bases and J by 7 bases, and 9 bases separated the two germline ends. This CDR3 is 11 amino acids long. CDR1 DFQATT and CDR2 SNEGSKA come from the germline V gene (reference sequence). The CDR3 is CSATSYGELFF. The CDR3 DNA reads as TGCAGTGCCACTTCGTACGGGGAGCTGTTTTTT.

The chain recombines TRBV18 with TRBJ1-2, with a possible D match to TRBD1 (5 bases). Trimming removed 2 bases at V and 3 bases at J, with 19 bases between. This CDR3 contains 17 residues. The V gene's germline CDR1 is KGHSH and CDR2 LQKENI. The CDR3 DNA reads TGTGCCAGCTCACCAGTGAGAGACGCCTTGGGGGACTATGGCTACACCTTC. Encoded protein: CASSPVRDALGDYGYTF.

V is TRBV7-9 and J is TRBJ2-1, with 7 bases aligning to TRBD2. CDR3 length: 11 residues. V was clipped by 5 bases and J by 14 bases; unmatched bases: 6. Germline CDR1 and CDR2: SEHNR and FQNEAQ (reference sequence). The CDR3 region has the DNA TGTGCCAGCAGCCTAGGACTAGAGGAGTTCTTC. Translation gives CASSLGLEEFF.

This rearrangement joins TRBV2 to TRBJ1-2; maybe TRBD1 (5 bases). V dropped 7 bases and J dropped 4 bases, with 16 bases sitting between them. The CDR3 contains 14 residues. The germline CDR1 and CDR2 sequences are SNHLY and FYNNEI. For the CDR3, the DNA is TGTGCCAGCAATATAGGGGCTTTGGGCTATGGCTACACCTTC. It specifies CASNIGALGYGYTF.

V is TRBV28 and J is TRBJ1-4, with 10 bases aligning to TRBD1. This CDR3 contains 15 residues. The germline CDR1 and CDR2 sequences are MDHEN and SYDVKM. J lost 7 bases, V lost 5 bases, and 7 bases had no gene match. The CDR3 spells CASSLLTGGGEKLFF. CDR3 sequence (DNA): TGTGCCAGCAGTCTATTGACAGGGGGCGGTGAAAAACTGTTTTTT.